This T cell receptor (beta chain) is from a study of CD4+ T cells in melanoma. Study-wide points: CD8+ T cell, macrophage and B cell function reportedly correlated with neoantigen-specific CD4+ T cells.

As regards this clone: What it binds is not known.

Trimming shortened V by 0 bases and J by 8 bases, and 4 bases separated the two germline ends. From germline, CDR1 is LGHNA and CDR2 YNFKEQ. The CDR3 runs 12 residues. The protocol was immunoSEQ multiplex PCR, while the TCRdb copy is restricted to in-frame clones and leaves out a portion. The sample shows several thousand clones, around 66% of them seen only once. The specimen sequenced was cells from a culture (not recorded whether cultured in vitro). The gene calls are TRBV4-2 and TRBJ2-2; D gene unclear. The receptor was derived from a human donor with melanoma. CDR3 sequence reads: CASSQEWGELFF. The CDR3 region has the DNA TGTGCCAGCAGCCAAGAATGGGGGGAGCTGTTTTTT.